Sequencing of this TCR beta chain was carried out in a study of memory CD4+ T cells and cytomegalovirus serostatus (dated by TCRdb to 2018 to 2020). The study in broad terms: A total of some 33 healthy Belgian adults, of whom 9 were CMV seropositive and about 25 were CMV seronegative, were included in the cohort. To replicate a published TCR-based CMV serostatus classifier, the researchers sequenced the CD4+ memory TCRbeta repertoires of a Belgian cohort whose cytomegalovirus serostatus was known.

The Quick-DNA Microprep Kit was used to extract genomic DNA from the sorted cells. TCRbeta DNA was amplified with the immunoSEQ hsTCRbeta kit following the manufacturer's protocol. TCRbeta libraries were sequenced on an Illumina MiSeq instrument. On the study's bioinformatics: Removing out-of-frame sequences left approximately 2,000,000 distinct TCRbeta sequences, an average of approximately 61,000 per individual. Each individual was scored according to the count of about 150 previously reported CMV-associated TCRbeta sequences and the total productive distinct TCRbeta count. A beta-binomial model was reimplemented in Python, and scikit-learn random forests with default parameters were trained on US cohort data. Classifier performance on the Belgian cohort was summarized as median AUC with percentile confidence intervals calculated over 10,000 bootstrap iterations. What TCRdb holds here is the immuneACCESS table cut down to in-frame rearrangements. Part of the clones is not present; checked against another copy, under half of the missing clones reflect an unresolved V gene, and the others are unexplained. From that table come the V and J calls and clone size; the DNA was used to work out D and trimming. The sample records some 54,000 clones, 65% to 85% of which are singletons. The ten largest clones add up to 2% of the sample.

A FACSAria II was used to sort memory CD4+ T cells, defined as single viable CD3+CD4+CD8-CD45RO+ cells. To determine CMV serostatus, a Roche Elecsys assay was used that detects serum IgG against CMV pp150, pp28, p38 and p52. Following thawing, total CD4+ T cells were enriched through positive selection using CD4 magnetic microbeads. Samples originated from another study that specifically interrogated the CD4+ T cell memory repertoire. Following standard operating procedures, peripheral blood mononuclear cells were isolated and cryopreserved, while serum was kept at -80 degrees C. The staining used CD3-PerCP (BW264/56), CD4-APC (RPA-T4), CD45RO-PE (UCHT1) and CD8-Pacific Orange (3B5) antibodies, and Sytox blue was used to exclude non-viable cells. Broader findings and caveats from the paper: Of about 180 previously reported CMV-associated TCRbeta sequences, approximately 70 appeared in the CD4+ memory repertoires, each in one to five individuals. The results were interpreted as suggesting that the CMV-associated TCR signature is mostly present in the CD4+ memory repertoire. For predicting CMV serostatus, the median bootstrapped AUC was approximately 0.95 using the original framework and 0.91 using a US-trained random forest. On the Belgian cohort, the classifier based on the original framework reached a median bootstrapped AUC of about 0.96, with a 95% CI of 0.76-1.00. Only CD4+CD45RO+ memory cells were sequenced, in contrast to the original study, in which naive and memory CD4+ and CD8+ populations were covered.

About this clone itself: The antigen this receptor binds is unknown. Base qualities are not recorded, but no much larger clone differs from it by a single base.

The germline V end is reduced by 5 bases and the J end by 5 bases; junction bases left unmatched: 0. Counted from cysteine to phenylalanine, this CDR3 has 13 amino acids. Only the CDR3 region is kept as DNA, spanning 39 bases read in frame from base 1. Based on the germline V gene, the CDR1 and CDR2 sequences are MNHEY and SVGAGI. Sequencing was carried out using memory CD4+ T cells from blood. The sequence links TRBV6-5 to TRBJ2-4; 10 central bases correspond to TRBD1. This TCR came from an adult in good health and CMV-seropositive. The CDR3 here reads CASSGTGENIQYF. The nucleotides are TGTGCCAGCAGTGGGACAGGGGAAAACATTCAGTACTTC.